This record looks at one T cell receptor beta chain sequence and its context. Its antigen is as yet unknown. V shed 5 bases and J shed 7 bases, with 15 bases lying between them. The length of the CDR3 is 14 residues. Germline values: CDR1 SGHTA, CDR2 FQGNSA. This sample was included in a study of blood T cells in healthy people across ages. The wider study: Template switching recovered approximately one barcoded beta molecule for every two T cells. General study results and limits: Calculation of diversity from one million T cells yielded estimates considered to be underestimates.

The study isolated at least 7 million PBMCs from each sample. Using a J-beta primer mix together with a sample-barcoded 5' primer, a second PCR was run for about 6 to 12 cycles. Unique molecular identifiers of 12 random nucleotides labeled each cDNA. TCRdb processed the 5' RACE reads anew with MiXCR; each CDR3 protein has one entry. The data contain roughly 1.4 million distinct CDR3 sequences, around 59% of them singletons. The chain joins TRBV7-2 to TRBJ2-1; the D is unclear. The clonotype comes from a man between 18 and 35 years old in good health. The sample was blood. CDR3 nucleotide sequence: TGTGCCAGCAGCCCTCTTATACGTTATAATGAGCAGTTCTTC. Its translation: CASSPLIRYNEQFF.